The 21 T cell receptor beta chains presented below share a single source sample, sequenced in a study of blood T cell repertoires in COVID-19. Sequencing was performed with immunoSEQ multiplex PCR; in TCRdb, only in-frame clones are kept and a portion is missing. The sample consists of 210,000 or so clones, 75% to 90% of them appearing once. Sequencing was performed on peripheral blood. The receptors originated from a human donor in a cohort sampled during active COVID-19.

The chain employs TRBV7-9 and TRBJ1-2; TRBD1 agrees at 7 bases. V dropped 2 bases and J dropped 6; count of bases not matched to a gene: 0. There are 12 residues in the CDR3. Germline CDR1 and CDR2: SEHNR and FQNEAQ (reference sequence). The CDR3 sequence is CASSLTGDGYTF. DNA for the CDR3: TGTGCCAGCAGCTTAACAGGGGATGGCTACACCTTC.

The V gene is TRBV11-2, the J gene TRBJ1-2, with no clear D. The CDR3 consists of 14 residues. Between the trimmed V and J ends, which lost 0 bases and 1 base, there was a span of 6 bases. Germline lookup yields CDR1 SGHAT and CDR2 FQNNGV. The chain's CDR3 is CASSLDRLNYGYTF. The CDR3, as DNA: TGTGCCAGCAGCTTAGACAGGCTTAACTATGGCTACACCTTC.

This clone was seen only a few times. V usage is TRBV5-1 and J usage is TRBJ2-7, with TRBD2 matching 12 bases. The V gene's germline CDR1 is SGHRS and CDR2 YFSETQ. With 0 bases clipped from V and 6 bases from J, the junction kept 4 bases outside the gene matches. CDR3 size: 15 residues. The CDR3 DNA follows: TGCGCCAGCAGCTTGGGACTAGCGGGAGCTAGCGAGCAGTACTTC. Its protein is CASSLGLAGASEQYF.

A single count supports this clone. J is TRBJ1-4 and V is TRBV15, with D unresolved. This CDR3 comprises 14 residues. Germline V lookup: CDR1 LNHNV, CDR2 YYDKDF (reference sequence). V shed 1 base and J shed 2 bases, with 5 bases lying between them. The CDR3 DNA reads TGTGCCACCAGCAGAGCTGGCACTAATGAAAAACTGTTTTTT. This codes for CATSRAGTNEKLFF.

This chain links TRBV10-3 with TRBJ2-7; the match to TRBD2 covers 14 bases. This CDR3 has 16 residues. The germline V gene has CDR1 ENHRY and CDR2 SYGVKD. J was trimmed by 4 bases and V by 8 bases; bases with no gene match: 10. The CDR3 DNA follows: TGTGCCATCCGGAACGGACTAGCGGGAGGAATATACGAGCAGTACTTC. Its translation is CAIRNGLAGGIYEQYF.

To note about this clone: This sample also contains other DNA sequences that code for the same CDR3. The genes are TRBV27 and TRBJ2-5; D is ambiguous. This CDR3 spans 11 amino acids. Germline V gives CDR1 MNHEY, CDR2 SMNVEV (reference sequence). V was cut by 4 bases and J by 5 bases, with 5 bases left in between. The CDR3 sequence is CASSSRETQYF. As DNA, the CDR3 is TGTGCCAGCAGTTCTCGGGAGACCCAGTACTTC.

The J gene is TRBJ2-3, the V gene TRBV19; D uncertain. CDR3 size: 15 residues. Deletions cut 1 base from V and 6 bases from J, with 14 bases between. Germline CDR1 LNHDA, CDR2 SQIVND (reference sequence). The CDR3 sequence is CASSIVAPPGDTQYF. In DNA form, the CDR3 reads TGTGCCAGTAGTATAGTAGCTCCACCCGGCGATACGCAGTATTTT.

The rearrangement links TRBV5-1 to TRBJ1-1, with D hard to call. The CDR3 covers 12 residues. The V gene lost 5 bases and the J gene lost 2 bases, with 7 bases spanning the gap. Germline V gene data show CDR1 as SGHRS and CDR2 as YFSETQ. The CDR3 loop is CASSRTNTEAFF. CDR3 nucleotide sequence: TGCGCCAGCAGTCGGACTAACACTGAAGCTTTCTTT.

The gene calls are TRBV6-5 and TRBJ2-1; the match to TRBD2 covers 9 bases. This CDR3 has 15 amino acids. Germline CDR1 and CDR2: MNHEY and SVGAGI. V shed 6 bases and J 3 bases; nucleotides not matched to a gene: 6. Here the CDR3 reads CASRRLAVSYNEQFF. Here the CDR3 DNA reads TGTGCCAGCAGGAGACTAGCGGTGAGCTACAATGAGCAGTTCTTC.

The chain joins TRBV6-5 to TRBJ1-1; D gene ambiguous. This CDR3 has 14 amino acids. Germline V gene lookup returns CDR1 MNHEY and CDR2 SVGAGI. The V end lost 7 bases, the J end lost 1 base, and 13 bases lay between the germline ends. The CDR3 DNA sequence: TGTGCCAGCACCCTGGGCCCTTCGAACACTGAAGCTTTCTTT. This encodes CASTLGPSNTEAFF.

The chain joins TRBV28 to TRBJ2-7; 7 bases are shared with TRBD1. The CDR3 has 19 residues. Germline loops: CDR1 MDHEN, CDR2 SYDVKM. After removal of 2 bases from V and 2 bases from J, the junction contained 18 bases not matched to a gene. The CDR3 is CASSLRQGLGSGRPYEQYF. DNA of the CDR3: TGTGCCAGCAGTTTAAGACAGGGCCTCGGGTCGGGAAGACCCTACGAGCAGTACTTC.

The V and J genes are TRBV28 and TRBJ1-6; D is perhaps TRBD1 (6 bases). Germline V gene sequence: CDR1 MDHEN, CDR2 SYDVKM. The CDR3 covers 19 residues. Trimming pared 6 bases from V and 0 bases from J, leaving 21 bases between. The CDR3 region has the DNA TGTGCCAGCAGCCTTATATACAGGGCCTTAAGCTCCTATAATTCACCCCTCCACTTT. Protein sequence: CASSLIYRALSSYNSPLHF.

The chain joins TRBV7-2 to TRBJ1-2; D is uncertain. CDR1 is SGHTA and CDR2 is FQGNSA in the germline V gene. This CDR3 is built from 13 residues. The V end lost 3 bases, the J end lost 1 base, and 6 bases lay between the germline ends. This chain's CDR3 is CASSFVHNYGYTF. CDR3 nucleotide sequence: TGTGCCAGCAGCTTTGTACATAACTATGGCTACACCTTC.

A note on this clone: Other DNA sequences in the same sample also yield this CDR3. CDR3 bases: TGTGCCAGCAGTTTGACAGGCTATCAGCCCCAGCATTTT. The encoded protein is CASSLTGYQPQHF. The chain combines TRBV28 with TRBJ1-5; possible D gene TRBD1, 6 bases. This CDR3 is 13 amino acids long. The germline CDR1 and CDR2 sequences are MDHEN and SYDVKM. Between the trimmed V and J ends, which lost 3 bases and 5 bases, there was a span of 8 bases.

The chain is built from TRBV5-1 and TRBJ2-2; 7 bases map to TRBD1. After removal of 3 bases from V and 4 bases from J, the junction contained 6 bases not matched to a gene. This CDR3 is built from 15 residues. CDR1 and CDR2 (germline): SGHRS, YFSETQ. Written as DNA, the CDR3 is TGCGCCAGCAGCTCGGGAACAGGGGCCACCGGGGAGCTGTTTTTT. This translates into CASSSGTGATGELFF.

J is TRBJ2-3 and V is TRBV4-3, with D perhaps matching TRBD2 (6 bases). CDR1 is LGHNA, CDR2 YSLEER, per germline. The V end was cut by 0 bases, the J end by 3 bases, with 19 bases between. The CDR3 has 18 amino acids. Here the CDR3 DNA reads TGCGCCAGCAGCCAAGAAGGGGTGTCGGGAGAGGGTACAGATACGCAGTATTTT. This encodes CASSQEGVSGEGTDTQYF.

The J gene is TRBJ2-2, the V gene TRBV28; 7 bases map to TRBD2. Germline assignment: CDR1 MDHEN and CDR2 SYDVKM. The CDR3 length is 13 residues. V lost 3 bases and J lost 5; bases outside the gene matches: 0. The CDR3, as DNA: TGTGCCAGCAGTTTGGGAGGGACCGGGGAGCTGTTTTTT. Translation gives CASSLGGTGELFF.

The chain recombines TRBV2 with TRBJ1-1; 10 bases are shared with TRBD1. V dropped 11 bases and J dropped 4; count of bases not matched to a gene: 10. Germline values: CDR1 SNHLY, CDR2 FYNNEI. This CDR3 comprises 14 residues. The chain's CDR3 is CAGWDRGWGTEAFF. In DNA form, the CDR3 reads TGTGCCGGCTGGGACAGGGGATGGGGCACTGAAGCTTTCTTT.

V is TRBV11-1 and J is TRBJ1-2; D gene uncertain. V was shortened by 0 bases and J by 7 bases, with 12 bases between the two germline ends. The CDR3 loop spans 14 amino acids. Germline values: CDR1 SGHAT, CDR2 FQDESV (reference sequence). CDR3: CASSLARGLSGYTF. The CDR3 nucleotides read TGTGCCAGCAGCTTAGCCCGAGGGTTGAGTGGCTACACCTTC.

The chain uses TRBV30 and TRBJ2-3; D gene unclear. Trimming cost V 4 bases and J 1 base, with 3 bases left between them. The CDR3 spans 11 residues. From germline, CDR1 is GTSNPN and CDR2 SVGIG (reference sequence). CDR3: CAWTGTDTQYF. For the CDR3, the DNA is TGTGCCTGGACAGGCACAGATACGCAGTATTTT.

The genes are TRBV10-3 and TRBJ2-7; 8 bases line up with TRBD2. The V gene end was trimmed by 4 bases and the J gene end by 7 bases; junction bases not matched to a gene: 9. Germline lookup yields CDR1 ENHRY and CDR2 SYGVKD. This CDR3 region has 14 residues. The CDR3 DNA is TGTGCCATCAGTGCCTGGACCCCGGGGGGGGAGCAGTACTTC. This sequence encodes CAISAWTPGGEQYF.